The 6 T cell receptor beta chains listed next were all sequenced from one sample in a study of blood T cell repertoires in COVID-19. Method: immunoSEQ multiplex PCR; TCRdb's copy keeps in-frame clones and lacks some. The top ten clones hold around 4.6% of a sample with 300,000 to 400,000 clones, 80% to 90% of them seen once. The specimen was PBMCs or T cells enriched from blood (not recorded which). These receptors originate from a man aged 25-45 years who had recovered from COVID-19.

On this clone: The identical CDR3 is also encoded by other nucleotide sequences in the sample. The chain recombines TRBV9 with TRBJ2-3; D possibly corresponds to TRBD2 (6 bases). From germline, CDR1 is SGDLS and CDR2 YYNGEE. Trimming cost V 3 bases and J 0 bases, with 8 bases left between them. This CDR3 contains 14 residues. CDR3 loop: CASSGGTSTDTQYF. In DNA form, the CDR3 reads TGTGCCAGCAGCGGCGGGACTAGCACAGATACGCAGTATTTT.

This clone occurred a few times. In DNA, the CDR3 is TGTGCCAGCAGTCCACAGGGTCAGGCTAATTCACCCCTCCACTTT. It specifies CASSPQGQANSPLHF. This chain uses TRBV27 with TRBJ1-6; a weak D match, TRBD1 (6 bases). This CDR3 is built from 15 residues. Germline CDR1 MNHEY, CDR2 SMNVEV (reference sequence). Trimming pared 5 bases from V and 6 bases from J, leaving 14 bases between.

The gene calls are TRBV6-5 and TRBJ1-1; D is undetermined. This CDR3 is 12 amino acids long. Germline CDR1 and CDR2: MNHEY and SVGAGI. Trimming pared 5 bases from V and 1 base from J, leaving 5 bases between. The CDR3 protein is CASSTSNTEAFF. The CDR3 DNA reads as TGTGCCAGCAGTACATCGAACACTGAAGCTTTCTTT.

This chain joins TRBV2 and TRBJ1-6; 8 bases are shared with TRBD1. Germline V gene sequence: CDR1 SNHLY, CDR2 FYNNEI. This CDR3 comprises 15 residues. The V and J ends lost 6 bases and 8 bases, in that order; junction bases with no gene match: 9. CDR3: CASRLRTGTDSPLHF. For the CDR3, the DNA is TGTGCCAGCAGGCTCAGGACAGGGACGGATTCACCCCTCCACTTT.

This clone was seen more than once but under ten times. The genes are TRBV5-6 and TRBJ2-2; 8 nucleotides match TRBD2. The germline V gene encodes CDR1 SGHDT and CDR2 YYEEEE. This CDR3 is built from 17 residues. Losses at the gene ends were 6 bases for V and 5 bases for J; bases not matched to a gene: 15. In nucleotides, the CDR3 is TGTGCCAGCATCAGCTTGAGATCGGCGGGGGGAACCGGGGAGCTGTTTTTT. It encodes CASISLRSAGGTGELFF.

The chain couples TRBV9 to TRBJ2-1, with D perhaps matching TRBD2 (5 bases). Germline-derived CDR1 and CDR2 are SGDLS and YYNGEE. This CDR3 has 11 amino acids. V was pared by 3 bases and J by 10 bases, with 8 bases between. CDR3 nucleotide sequence: TGTGCCAGCAGCGCGACGGGGGAGCAGTTCTTC. Protein product: CASSATGEQFF.